This TCR beta chain comes out of a study of regulatory T cells in long-lasting Graves disease. On the study more broadly: Persistent Graves' disease required over 5 years of antithyroid drugs and positive TSH receptor antibodies.

V was cut by 5 bases and J by 0 bases, with 14 bases left in between. Germline loops: CDR1 SGHAT, CDR2 FQNNGV. The CDR3 totals 15 residues. Both iRepertoire HTBI primers and Arm-PCR of CDR3 regions were used to build the TCR beta libraries. In TCRdb, the multiplex PCR reads were re-called with MiXCR into one record per CDR3 protein. The sample consists of hundreds of thousands of distinct CDR3 sequences, about 30% of them appearing once. This clonotype was observed a handful of times. The antigen remains unidentified. Regarding the study as a whole: Those with persistent disease had in common more public clonotypes (2,741) than new patients (roughly 1,000). TRBV28, TRBJ1-2 and TRBJ2-5 were segments that persistent disease favored.

Described time point: persistent/refractory GD, antithyroid drugs over 5 years with positive TRAb. The TCR library was made from RNA that had been extracted from PBMCs in TRIzol. The TCR sequence derives from a female donor with Graves disease. This sample comprised peripheral blood mononuclear cells (PBMCs), obtained when the disease was refractory, from a patient treated with antithyroid drugs. This chain connects TRBV11-2 to TRBJ2-7; D may be TRBD1 (6 bases). CDR3 sequence reads: CASSIGWGPSYEQYF. For the CDR3, the DNA is TGTGCCAGCAGCATCGGCTGGGGGCCCTCCTACGAGCAGTACTTC.